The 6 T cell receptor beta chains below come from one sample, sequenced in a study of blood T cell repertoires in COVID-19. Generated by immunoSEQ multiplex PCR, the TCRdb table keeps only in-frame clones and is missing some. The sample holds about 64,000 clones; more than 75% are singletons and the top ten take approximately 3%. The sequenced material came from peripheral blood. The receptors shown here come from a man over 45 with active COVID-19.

Here the CDR3 reads CASSETGGNTEAFF. DNA of the CDR3: TGTGCCAGCAGTGAGACAGGAGGGAACACTGAAGCTTTCTTT. This sequence joins TRBV6-1 and TRBJ1-1; perhaps TRBD1 as D (6 bases). CDR3 length: 14 amino acids. Trimming removed 3 bases at V and 1 base at J, with 9 bases between. The V gene's germline CDR1 is MNHNS and CDR2 SASEGT.

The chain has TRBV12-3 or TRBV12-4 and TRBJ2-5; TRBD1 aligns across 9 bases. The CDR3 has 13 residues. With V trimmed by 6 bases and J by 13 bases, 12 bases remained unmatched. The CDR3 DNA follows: TGTGCCAGCAGGCCACCCGGACAGGGGCCAGGGTACTTC. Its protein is CASRPPGQGPGYF.

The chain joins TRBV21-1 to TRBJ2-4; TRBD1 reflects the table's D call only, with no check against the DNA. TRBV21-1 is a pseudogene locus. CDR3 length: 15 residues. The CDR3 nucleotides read TGTGCCAGCAGCCCCGGTAGACAGCAGAAAAACATTCAGTACTTC. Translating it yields CASSPGRQQKNIQYF.

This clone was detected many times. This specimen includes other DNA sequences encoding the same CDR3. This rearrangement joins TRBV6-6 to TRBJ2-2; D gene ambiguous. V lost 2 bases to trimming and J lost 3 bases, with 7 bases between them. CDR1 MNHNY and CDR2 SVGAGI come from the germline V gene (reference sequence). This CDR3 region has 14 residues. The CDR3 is CASSYRRDTGELFF. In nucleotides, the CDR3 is TGTGCCAGCAGTTACCGCCGGGACACCGGGGAGCTGTTTTTT.

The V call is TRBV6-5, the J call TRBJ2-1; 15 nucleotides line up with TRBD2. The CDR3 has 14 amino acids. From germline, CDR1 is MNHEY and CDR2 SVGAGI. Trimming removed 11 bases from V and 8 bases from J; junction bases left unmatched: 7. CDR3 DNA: TGTGCCGGAAAGGGACTAGCGGGAGGTGATGAGCAGTTCTTC. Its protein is CAGKGLAGGDEQFF.

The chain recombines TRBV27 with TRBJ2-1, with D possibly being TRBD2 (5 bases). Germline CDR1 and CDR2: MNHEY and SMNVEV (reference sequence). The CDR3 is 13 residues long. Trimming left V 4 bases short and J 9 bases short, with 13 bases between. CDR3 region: CASSSPVGLEQFF. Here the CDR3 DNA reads TGTGCCAGCAGTTCCCCGGTTGGACTTGAGCAGTTCTTC.